The 31 T cell receptor beta chains in this list originate from one sample, sequenced in a study of cytomegalovirus exposure and HLA in healthy donors. With 60 Vbeta and 13 Jbeta primers, the PCR was carried out. Only in-frame clones appear in the TCRdb table, and some are missing; sequencing was by immunoSEQ multiplex PCR. The sample includes some 110,000 clones, roughly three quarters of them seen just once. Sequencing was done on a sample of PBMCs. These receptors all stem from a man between 35 and 55 years old in good health and CMV-seronegative.

This clone was observed a single time. V is TRBV7-2 and J is TRBJ2-7; TRBD1 matches 8 bases. V was pared by 4 bases and J by 2 bases, with 7 bases of the junction left unmatched. This CDR3 is 15 amino acids long. The germline CDR1 and CDR2 sequences are SGHTA and FQGNSA. The CDR3 loop reads CASSSGTGVTYEQYF. The CDR3, as DNA: TGTGCCAGCAGCTCGGGGACAGGAGTAACCTACGAGCAGTACTTC. Full variable domain (outside the CDR3, taken from reference TRBV7-2 and TRBJ2-7): GAGVSQSPSNKVTEKGKDVELRCDPISGHTALYWYRQSLGQGLEFLIYFQGNSAPDKSGLPSDRFSAERTGGSVSTLTIQRTQQEDSAVYLCASSSGTGVTYEQYFGPGTRLTVT.

The chain is built from TRBV5-1 and TRBJ2-3; TRBD2 agrees at 11 bases. The CDR3 runs 17 residues. J was trimmed by 6 bases and V by 4 bases; bases with no gene match: 13. Per germline, CDR1 SGHRS and CDR2 YFSETQ. The CDR3 region is CASSDTQTSGDGDTQYF. For the CDR3, the DNA is TGCGCCAGCAGCGACACACAGACTAGCGGGGACGGGGATACGCAGTATTTT.

The rearrangement links TRBV6-1 to TRBJ2-5; D perhaps matches TRBD2 (5 bases). The V end lost 5 bases, the J end lost 2 bases, and 12 bases lay between the germline ends. Germline CDR1 and CDR2: MNHNS and SASEGT. There are 14 residues in the CDR3. This chain's CDR3 is CASSRDRGQETQYF. For the CDR3, the DNA is TGTGCCAGCAGTAGGGATCGGGGACAAGAGACCCAGTACTTC.

This sequence joins TRBV7-2 and TRBJ1-2; D unresolved. The CDR3 covers 15 residues. Trimming left V 0 bases short and J 4 bases short, with 12 bases between. Germline CDR1 reads SGHTA; CDR2 reads FQGNSA. The CDR3 sequence is CASSLARRSAYGYTF. As DNA, the CDR3 is TGTGCCAGCAGCTTAGCGAGGAGATCAGCCTATGGCTACACCTTC.

The rearrangement links TRBV5-1 to TRBJ1-1, with D possibly matching TRBD1 (5 bases). V was clipped by 0 bases and J by 1 base, with 10 bases between them. CDR3 size: 15 residues. The germline V gene has CDR1 SGHRS and CDR2 YFSETQ. The chain's CDR3 is CASSLVGGWNTEAFF. In DNA, the CDR3 is TGCGCCAGCAGCTTGGTCGGGGGGTGGAACACTGAAGCTTTCTTT.

This chain links TRBV2 with TRBJ2-1; 13 nucleotides align to TRBD2. The CDR3 has 18 residues. Trimming at V came to 5 bases and at J to 10 bases, leaving 17 bases not matched to a gene. Germline loops: CDR1 SNHLY, CDR2 FYNNEI. CDR3 protein: CASSFLKTLAGGPEEQFF. CDR3 nucleotides: TGTGCCAGCAGTTTCCTAAAAACACTAGCGGGAGGGCCGGAAGAGCAGTTCTTC.

In this sample, this clone turned up a few times. Written as DNA, the CDR3 is TGTGCCAGCAGTGACCAAGGAACTCCGGGACAGTCAGGAGTCACTGAAGCTTTCTTT. This translates into CASSDQGTPGQSGVTEAFF. The J gene is TRBJ1-1, the V gene TRBV6-1; 7 bases fit TRBD1. CDR1 and CDR2 from the germline V gene are MNHNS and SASEGT. The CDR3 runs to 19 residues. The V and J ends lost 3 bases and 4 bases, in that order; junction bases with no gene match: 20.

This chain joins TRBV27 and TRBJ2-7; 14 nucleotides align to TRBD2. The junction had 1 base not matched to a gene; V was cut back by 4 bases and J by 2 bases. Looked up from germline, CDR1 is MNHEY and CDR2 is SMNVEV (reference sequence). The CDR3 totals 15 residues. DNA for the CDR3: TGTGCCAGCAGTTCGACTAGCGGGGGGGCCTACGAGCAGTACTTC. It codes for CASSSTSGGAYEQYF.

This clone was seen more than once but under ten times. The V call is TRBV9, the J call TRBJ2-1, with TRBD2 matching over 7 bases. V shed 4 bases and J 7 bases; nucleotides not matched to a gene: 11. This CDR3 spans 15 amino acids. CDR1 is SGDLS and CDR2 is YYNGEE in the germline V gene. DNA for the CDR3: TGTGCCAGCAGCTTGAAGGCGGGAGAAGGGAATGAGCAGTTCTTC. Translating it yields CASSLKAGEGNEQFF.

The V gene is TRBV7-2, the J gene TRBJ1-5; D is undetermined. The germline V and J ends were trimmed by 0 bases and 11 bases, with 11 bases remaining between them. The CDR3 runs to 13 residues. Germline loops: CDR1 SGHTA, CDR2 FQGNSA. In DNA, the CDR3 is TGTGCCAGCAGCTTAGCGGCTCTGGCGGCCCAGCATTTT. It yields the protein CASSLAALAAQHF.

This rearrangement joins TRBV28 to TRBJ2-1; 8 bases match TRBD1. V trimming: 8 bases; J trimming: 16 bases; junction bases outside the gene matches: 10. This CDR3 contains 11 residues. From germline, CDR1 is MDHEN and CDR2 SYDVKM. CDR3 residues: CASGPGTGTFF. CDR3 nucleotide sequence: TGTGCCAGCGGGCCGGGGACAGGTACATTCTTC.

The gene calls are TRBV18 and TRBJ2-2; no clear D. Per the germline V gene, CDR1 is KGHSH and CDR2 is LQKENI. The CDR3 contains 14 residues. V lost 3 bases and J lost 5, with 10 bases in between. CDR3 amino acids: CASSPGSRTGELFF. The CDR3 DNA sequence: TGTGCCAGCTCACCCGGTAGTCGAACCGGGGAGCTGTTTTTT.

The rearrangement joins TRBV28 to TRBJ1-4, with D maybe TRBD1 (6 bases). This CDR3 region has 17 residues. The germline V and J ends were trimmed by 10 bases and 4 bases, with 25 bases remaining between them. Germline values: CDR1 MDHEN, CDR2 SYDVKM. The CDR3 reads CATQQGPGFRGNEKLFF. The DNA for the CDR3 is TGTGCCACCCAACAGGGTCCGGGGTTCAGAGGTAATGAAAAACTGTTTTTT.

V gene TRBV13 combines with J gene TRBJ2-1, with 8 positions matching TRBD1. Germline trimming cut 1 base from V and 7 bases from J; bases unmatched to any gene: 9. From germline, CDR1 is PRHDT and CDR2 FYEKMQ (reference sequence). This CDR3 comprises 16 residues. CDR3 nucleotide sequence: TGTGCCAGCAGCTTAGCCAGGGGGCGCCTAGGGAATGAGCAGTTCTTC. Its protein is CASSLARGRLGNEQFF.

The chain recombines TRBV5-1 with TRBJ1-2; D possibly corresponds to TRBD1 (5 bases). The CDR3 loop spans 14 amino acids. Trimming left V 0 bases short and J 2 bases short, with 8 bases between. Looked up from germline, CDR1 is SGHRS and CDR2 is YFSETQ. CDR3 sequence (DNA): TGCGCCAGCAGCTTGGGGCAGGGAAACTATGGCTACACCTTC. Its translation is CASSLGQGNYGYTF.

J is TRBJ1-4 and V is TRBV4-2; 9 nucleotides match TRBD1. This CDR3 comprises 16 residues. Germline values: CDR1 LGHNA, CDR2 YNFKEQ. Germline trimming cut 3 bases from V and 6 bases from J; bases unmatched to any gene: 8. In nucleotides, the CDR3 is TGTGCCAGCAGCCAGCGCTACAGGGGGCGAGATGAAAAACTGTTTTTT. Its translation is CASSQRYRGRDEKLFF.

Of note for this clone: Sequence at one end of the junction differs from germline and may be a read error. The chain couples TRBV7-9 to TRBJ1-6, with TRBD1 matching 8 bases. The germline CDR1 and CDR2 sequences are SEHNR and FQNEAQ (reference sequence). The CDR3 totals 16 residues. This chain's CDR3 is CSSSSNAGTGSSPLHF. CDR3 in DNA: TGTTCCAGCAGCTCCAACGCCGGGACAGGCAGTTCACCCCTCCACTTT.

V gene TRBV30 combines with J gene TRBJ2-4; no firm D call. In germline, CDR1 is GTSNPN, CDR2 SVGIG (reference sequence). This CDR3 region has 13 residues. The ends were cut back, 0 bases at V and 1 base at J, with 4 bases in the middle. CDR3 nucleotide sequence: TGTGCCTGGAGTGTACTTGCCAAAAACATTCAGTACTTC. Translating it yields CAWSVLAKNIQYF.

This chain connects TRBV9 to TRBJ2-1; 8 positions match TRBD2. In germline, CDR1 is SGDLS, CDR2 YYNGEE. The junction had 4 bases not matched to a gene; V was cut back by 4 bases and J by 1 base. The CDR3 is made up of 15 amino acids. The CDR3 DNA reads as TGTGCCAGCAGCTCCGGGGGGGGTTCCTACAATGAGCAGTTCTTC. It encodes CASSSGGGSYNEQFF.

The chain links TRBV7-2 to TRBJ2-2; maybe TRBD2 (7 bases). The CDR3 totals 14 residues. Trimming stripped 5 bases from V and 3 bases from J, with 10 bases between. Germline-derived CDR1 and CDR2 are SGHTA and FQGNSA. CDR3 sequence: CASSAGADTGELFF. The CDR3, as DNA: TGTGCCAGCAGCGCGGGGGCAGACACCGGGGAGCTGTTTTTT.

This clone was seen only a few times. The chain recombines TRBV11-3 with TRBJ2-5, with a weak D call TRBD1 (6 bases). Germline V CDR1 and CDR2: SGHNT, YENEEA. CDR3 length: 14 amino acids. Trimming shortened V by 5 bases and J by 2 bases, and 12 bases separated the two germline ends. DNA of the CDR3: TGTGCCAGCAGCCCTCGGACAGCTCAAGAGACCCAGTACTTC. This codes for CASSPRTAQETQYF.

V gene TRBV15 combines with J gene TRBJ2-7; D gene uncertain. Per the germline V gene, CDR1 is LNHNV and CDR2 is YYDKDF (reference sequence). Trimming removed 3 bases from V and 2 bases from J, with 20 bases in between. The CDR3 totals 17 residues. CDR3 sequence (DNA): TGTGCCACCAGCAGTGATTACGTCGGTTCCAGGACCTACGAGCAGTACTTC. Translated: CATSSDYVGSRTYEQYF.

The CDR3 protein is CASSISGTGRGSPLHF. The DNA of the CDR3 is TGTGCCAGTAGTATCAGTGGGACAGGGAGGGGTTCACCCCTCCACTTT. This chain uses TRBV19 with TRBJ1-6; TRBD1 matches 9 bases. Germline CDR1 and CDR2: LNHDA and SQIVND (reference sequence). After removal of 3 bases from V and 9 bases from J, the junction contained 9 bases not matched to a gene. This CDR3 has 16 amino acids.

The chain carries TRBV6-4 and TRBJ2-2, with no clear D. Trimming stripped 2 bases from V and 0 bases from J, with 4 bases between. The V gene's germline CDR1 is MRHNA and CDR2 SNTAGT. The CDR3 spans 14 residues. CDR3 in amino acids: CASSDGPNTGELFF. The CDR3 DNA follows: TGTGCCAGCAGTGACGGCCCGAACACCGGGGAGCTGTTTTTT.

The chain combines TRBV25-1 with TRBJ2-7; 8 nucleotides agree with TRBD1. V was pared by 6 bases and J by 6 bases, with 4 bases of the junction left unmatched. The CDR3 has 12 amino acids. Germline lookup yields CDR1 MGHDK and CDR2 SYGVNS. In DNA, the CDR3 is TGTGCCAGCAGATTTGGACAGGGCGAGCAGTACTTC. Translation gives CASRFGQGEQYF.

V is TRBV11-2 and J is TRBJ1-5; D perhaps matches TRBD1 (6 bases). Trimming cost V 0 bases and J 7 bases, with 10 bases left between them. The CDR3 totals 14 residues. Looked up from germline, CDR1 is SGHAT and CDR2 is FQNNGV. This chain's CDR3 is CASSLDRTGQPQHF. CDR3 sequence (DNA): TGTGCCAGCAGCTTAGATCGCACAGGGCAGCCCCAGCATTTT. Full variable domain (rest looked up from reference TRBV11-2 and TRBJ1-5): EAGVAQSPRYKIIEKRQSVAFWCNPISGHATLYWYQQILGQGPKLLIQFQNNGVVDDSQLPKDRFSAERLKGVDSTLKIQPAKLEDSAVYLCASSLDRTGQPQHFGDGTRLSIL.

V gene TRBV7-9 combines with J gene TRBJ2-7; 10 positions match TRBD1. Unmatched junction bases numbered 14, after V lost 5 bases and J lost 7 bases. This CDR3 spans 16 amino acids. CDR1 and CDR2 (germline): SEHNR, FQNEAQ (reference sequence). In DNA form, the CDR3 reads TGTGCCAGCAGCCAACGCCCCGGGACAGGGGCAGGGGAGCAGTACTTC. It is translated as CASSQRPGTGAGEQYF.

V usage is TRBV4-1 and J usage is TRBJ1-2; no firm D call. Germline V CDR1 and CDR2: MGHRA, YSYEKL. The CDR3 has 14 amino acids. Trimming cost V 1 base and J 7 bases, with 13 bases left between them. The CDR3 region has the DNA TGCGCCAGCAGCCAAGCCCCGGTTGGTTTTGGCTACACCTTC. It codes for CASSQAPVGFGYTF.

This clone was seen many times. The chain is built from TRBV7-9 and TRBJ2-7, with TRBD2 identical over 11 bases. The CDR3 has 16 residues. The V and J ends lost 7 bases and 3 bases, in that order; junction bases with no gene match: 11. Germline V lookup: CDR1 SEHNR, CDR2 FQNEAQ (reference sequence). The CDR3 loop is CASTFPTSGNYYEQYF. The CDR3 coding sequence is TGTGCCAGCACTTTTCCGACTAGCGGGAACTACTACGAGCAGTACTTC.

The V call is TRBV20-1, the J call TRBJ1-5; D gene ambiguous. This CDR3 contains 11 residues. Germline loops: CDR1 DFQATT, CDR2 SNEGSKA (reference sequence). V lost 3 bases and J 2 bases, leaving 2 bases between the germline ends. Here the CDR3 DNA reads TGCAGTGCTAGCGGCAATCAGCCCCAGCATTTT. Its translation: CSASGNQPQHF.

About this clone: Its ends do not fully match the called genes, so a read error is possible. The chain links TRBV7-9 to TRBJ2-1; the D gene is possibly TRBD2 (6 bases). The CDR3 has 14 amino acids. In germline, CDR1 is SEHNR, CDR2 FQNEAQ (reference sequence). In nucleotides, the CDR3 is TGTTCCAGCAGCTTAGTTAGGGAGGCCTCTGAGCAGTTCTTC. Translating gives CSSSLVREASEQFF.